This TCR beta chain comes out of a study of Graves' ophthalmopathy and Graves' hyperthyroidism. This clonotype was seen at least ten times. Its specificity is not known. Study results and limitations: Classification of ophthalmopathy versus stable hyperthyroidism by a 13-signature model yielded around 88% sensitivity and around 77% specificity. It was with roughly 70% sensitivity and 72.22% specificity that the model predicted ophthalmopathy progression.

The PBMCs originated from approximately 10 ml of fresh peripheral blood. Transcripts of RNA were the source for amplifying TCR beta CDR3 regions. The authors performed first-round RT-PCR with HTBI primers and then a second-round multiplex PCR. TCRdb passed the multiplex PCR reads through MiXCR, listing each CDR3 protein once. Seen here are almost 400,000 distinct CDR3 sequences, approximately 20% observed once, and the top ten hold 1.6%. J gave up 1 base and V 5 bases, and 5 bases lay outside the gene matches. The CDR3 runs to 15 residues. Germline-derived CDR1 and CDR2 are SGHTA and FQGNSA. This receptor was taken from a woman aged 18-30 years with Graves' ophthalmopathy. Specimen: peripheral blood. The chain joins TRBV7-2 to TRBJ1-5; 7 nucleotides align to TRBD1. The CDR3 protein is CASSRQGLSNQPQHF. Here the CDR3 DNA reads TGTGCCAGCAGCAGACAGGGCCTAAGCAATCAGCCCCAGCATTTT.